The table lists the clone carrying this T cell receptor (beta chain) with a count of one. Its specificity is not known. These data come from a study of OX40 agonist ivuxolimab in advanced cancers. Study context: Partial responses were observed in three patients, of whom one had hepatocellular carcinoma and two had cutaneous melanoma. Findings and caveats of the study: Researchers report that CD8+ T cells had, on average, more expanded clones than CD4+. Dosing at 0.1 to 3.0 mg/kg was accompanied by clonal expansion of CD4+ and CD8+ blood T cells by week 6.

The CDR3 is 14 amino acids. V was trimmed by 2 bases and J by 3 bases, leaving 10 bases between them. CDR1 and CDR2 (germline): MDHEN, SYDVKM. Assay: immunoSEQ multiplex PCR; the TCRdb copy retains only in-frame clones and omits some. The sample shows 75,000 to 95,000 clones, around 89% of them seen only once. This clonotype was sampled from an adult with an advanced solid tumor such as melanoma, head and neck, liver or kidney cancer. The chain recombines TRBV28 with TRBJ1-2; a possible D gene is TRBD1 (5 bases). The sample here was CD4+ or CD8+ T cells sorted from blood, taken in a trial of the OX40 agonist ivuxolimab. The CDR3 spells CASSLPGRDYGYTF. The CDR3 bases are TGTGCCAGCAGTTTACCGGGCAGGGACTATGGCTACACCTTC.